These T cell receptor beta chains were read from a single sample in a study of blood T cell repertoires in COVID-19. Profiled with immunoSEQ multiplex PCR; TCRdb holds only in-frame clones, not every one. In the table there are roughly 170,000 clones, around 74% of which are singletons. The sequenced sample consisted of peripheral blood. The receptors here all came from a woman at least 80 years old with acute or convalescent COVID-19. Each CDR3 is given with its conserved first and last residue. Each record gives: clone size, J gene, D gene, V gene, CDR3 DNA, CDR3 protein. D genes are given only for firm matches. Clone sizes are given selectively: once, few, many, or a class where the clone is expanded.

NA,TRBJ2-3,NA,TRBV6-6,TGTGCCAGCAAGGGGGAGGGAGGCACAGATACGCAGTATTTT,CASKGEGGTDTQYF
NA,TRBJ1-1,TRBD1,TRBV2,TGTGCCAGCAACCTCCAGGGGGACACTGAAGCTTTCTTT,CASNLQGDTEAFF
NA,TRBJ1-2,TRBD1,TRBV10-2,TGCGCCAGCAGTGCACTACAGGGGGACGGTGGCTACACCTTC,CASSALQGDGGYTF
NA,TRBJ1-1,NA,TRBV5-1,TGCGCCAGCAGCTTGTCGGCTCAGACAAACACTGAAGCTTTCTTT,CASSLSAQTNTEAFF
NA,TRBJ1-3,TRBD1,TRBV6-6,TGTGCCAGCAGCACCGACAGGGTGAGCGGAAACACCATATATTTT,CASSTDRVSGNTIYF
NA,TRBJ2-6,NA,TRBV2,TGTGCCAGCAGTGTGGGGGGGCCTGGGGCCAACGTCCTGACTTTC,CASSVGGPGANVLTF
once,TRBJ2-7,NA,TRBV27,TGTGCCAGCGGGTCGTCACACACCCTGACATCCCTCTACGAGCAGTACTTC,CASGSSHTLTSLYEQYF
NA,TRBJ1-2,TRBD1,TRBV2,TGTGCCAGCAGTGAACAGGCAGGGGGCTATGGCTACACCTTC,CASSEQAGGYGYTF
NA,TRBJ2-1,TRBD2,TRBV10-3,TGTGCCATCAGTCAACGGACTAGCGGGAGGGTTAGCTCCTACAATGAGCAGTTCTTC,CAISQRTSGRVSSYNEQFF
once,TRBJ2-7,TRBD1,TRBV5-1,TGCGCCAGCGCAGGGACAGCGAAGTCCTACGAGCAGTACTTC,CASAGTAKSYEQYF
NA,TRBJ1-2,NA,TRBV28,TGTGCCAGCAGACTCGGGGGGAACTATGGCTACACCTTC,CASRLGGNYGYTF
NA,TRBJ1-2,NA,TRBV5-4,TGTGCCAGCAGCTTCGGGGGAGCCCTTGGCTATGGCTACACCTTC,CASSFGGALGYGYTF
NA,TRBJ2-7,TRBD1,TRBV9,TGTGCCAGCAGCGTAGGGACAGGGGGTTTCTACGAGCAGTACTTC,CASSVGTGGFYEQYF
NA,TRBJ1-4,TRBD1,TRBV4-3,TGCGCCAGCAGCCAAGGGGACAGGGCAGCAACTAATGAAAAACTGTTTTTT,CASSQGDRAATNEKLFF
few,TRBJ2-7,TRBD2,TRBV30,TGTGCCGAGCATCGGGGGGTCGAGCAGTACTTC,CAEHRGVEQYF
few,TRBJ1-1,NA,TRBV19,TGTGCCAGTAGTGCATCTTTTCTAAGAGCGAACACTGAAGCTTTCTTT,CASSASFLRANTEAFF